The clone carrying this TCR beta chain was observed at least ten times. Antigen: not known. The data are from a study of beta chain features in type 1 diabetes. Naive, central memory, regulatory and stem cell-like memory cells within the CD4+ compartment were sorted using CD45RO/CCR7/CD25/CD127/CD95/CD27. The sequenced template was cDNA made from the entire isolated RNA. Profiled with immunoSEQ multiplex PCR; TCRdb holds only in-frame clones, not every one. Of 160,000 or so clones in the sample, around 9.7% were seen once. This CDR3 contains 14 residues. Germline CDR1 is MGHRA and CDR2 is YSYEKL. With 6 bases clipped from V and 0 bases from J, the junction kept 2 bases outside the gene matches. Study-level results: Type 1 diabetes patients had VDJ junctions that carried fewer insertions and more deletions. Researchers report that Type 1 diabetes patients had moderately but significantly shorter TCRB CDR3s across all four CD4+ subsets. Across patients, naive, central memory and Treg TCRB repertoires exhibited apparently greater similarity than was observed across healthy donors.

The TCR originated in a woman in her 30s with type 1 diabetes. The J gene is TRBJ1-5, the V gene TRBV4-1; 7 bases are a match to TRBD1. Sequencing used central memory CD4+ T cells from blood. The DNA of the CDR3 is TGCGCCAGCAGAAGACAGGGTAGCAATCAGCCCCAGCATTTT. Its protein is CASRRQGSNQPQHF.